Described below is a single TCR beta chain sequence and its context. No cognate antigen has been identified for it. The junction departs from germline at one end; a sequencing error may be responsible. The sample originates from a study of tumor-infiltrating lymphocytes in primary liver carcinoma (TCRdb year 2017). With regard to the full study: Hepatocellular carcinoma (four) or combined HCC and intrahepatic cholangiocarcinoma (one) was present in the five patients, who were three men and two women aged 30 to 69 years. A total of approximately 35 specimens from 5 patients underwent TCRbeta repertoire sequencing, comprising about 25 tumor regions, 5 adjacent noncancerous liver tissues and 5 peripheral blood samples. High reproducibility was observed for the technical replicate repertoires, with mean shared-clone rates about 0.89 and correlation coefficients above 0.95. Roughly 3.65 to 7.13 million productive TCRbeta reads were obtained per sample, and no significant difference in read depth was found between tissue types. For each liver tumor, the study sampled five regions along with adjacent normal tissue and blood, and applied TCRbeta repertoire sequencing, expression microarrays and whole-exome sequencing. Tumors of the five patients were stage T1-T3 N0M0 with maximum diameters of about 4.2 to 10 cm. Paper-wide results and their limitations: Compared with blood, tumors had a significantly larger share of the repertoire taken up by the top 250 clones (p = 0.039). Repertoire overlap was higher between tumor regions (mean around 36%) than tumor-adjacent (approximately 17%) or tumor-blood (14%) pairs, consistent with antigen-driven expansion. Because only the TCR beta chain was sequenced and unpaired alpha chains were not captured, true repertoire diversity is likely underestimated. With just a few patients in the study, the authors point out that the findings should be validated in a larger study. Since the samples were bulk and unsorted, there was no way to compare CD4+ and CD8+ T cell repertoires.

Using a constant-region primer and ProtoScript II reverse transcriptase, TCRbeta-specific cDNA was reverse-transcribed from around 520 ng total RNA. Three nested multiplex PCR rounds, following a slightly modified ARM-PCR procedure, were used to build the TCRbeta libraries. Multiplex TRBV1-TRBV30 forward primers and a Cbeta reverse primer were used in the first two PCR rounds, each of which was run for around 10 cycles. Sample barcodes and Illumina adapters were added in a final 25-cycle PCR using Deep VentR polymerase. Amplicons of 200-500 bp were gel-purified with a QIAquick gel extraction kit before sequencing. An Illumina HiSeq 2500 was used to sequence the TCRbeta amplicons with 250-bp paired-end reads. The paper's processing steps were these. Reads were quality-trimmed with Trimmomatic v0.33, and paired reads were merged with FLASH v1.2.11 to recover full CDR3 sequences. V, D and J germline segments were assigned to the rearranged TCRbeta sequences by MiGEC v1.2.1b. Clonotype statistics and Shannon-Wiener diversity indices were calculated with VDJtools v1.0.0. To cut down on sampling bias, every analysis after diversity analysis relied on just the 250 most abundant clonotypes from each sample. Using fastp trimming at Q25 and MiXCR clonotype assembly, TCRdb reanalyzed the public sequencing data and kept in-frame beta chains. Duplicate CDR3 protein sequences are folded into a single record with the most common DNA and genes. The authors' filters were not applied to this entry. The sample records over 100,000 distinct CDR3 sequences, approximately 68% of which are singletons. Of the sample, 7.5% to 10% is held by the ten largest clones.

Without any cell sorting, total RNA and DNA were co-extracted from about 20-30 mg of bulk tissue using the AllPrep DNA/RNA mini kit. Surgical resection was performed in China between November 2015 and 2016 on about five patients with histopathologically diagnosed primary liver carcinoma. Patients had chronic HBV infection and were treatment-naive at sampling. Each fresh piece of tumor and adjacent tissue was cut in two, with one half stored in RNAlater at -80 degrees C and the other half sent for histology. The CDR3 runs 11 residues from the cysteine to the phenylalanine. Kept here is only the CDR3 DNA, which spans 33 bases and is read in frame from base 1.

The sample comprised tumor-adjacent normal liver tissue. The chain uses TRBV12-3 or TRBV12-4 and TRBJ2-7; the D gene assignment is ambiguous. The source is a woman aged 60 to 75 with primary liver carcinoma and hepatitis B virus infection. The CDR3 protein: CSSSFKNEQYF. The sequence in DNA is TGTTCCAGCAGTTTCAAAAACGAGCAGTACTTT.